A single sample is the source of the 18 T cell receptor beta chains below, sequenced in a study of OX40 agonist ivuxolimab in advanced cancers. The assay was immunoSEQ multiplex PCR, and TCRdb's table has in-frame clones only and misses some. The sample yields roughly 62,000 clones, about 83% seen once. Sequenced here: CD4+ or CD8+ T cells sorted from blood, sampled in a trial of the OX40 agonist ivuxolimab. These TCRs come from an adult with an advanced solid tumor such as melanoma, head and neck, liver or kidney cancer.

This chain uses TRBV4-1 with TRBJ1-4; D not certain. Germline assignment: CDR1 MGHRA and CDR2 YSYEKL. CDR3 length equals 16 residues. Trimming left V 0 bases short and J 0 bases short, with 8 bases between. In nucleotides, the CDR3 is TGCGCCAGCAGCCAAGAACCGGGTCCAACTAATGAAAAACTGTTTTTT. Its translation: CASSQEPGPTNEKLFF.

The V call is TRBV27, the J call TRBJ2-5; 9 bases fit TRBD2. The CDR3 has 14 amino acids. Germline V gene sequence: CDR1 MNHEY, CDR2 SMNVEV (reference sequence). Losses at the gene ends were 5 bases for V and 4 bases for J; bases not matched to a gene: 5. Written as DNA, the CDR3 is TGTGCCAGCAGTCCCCTTAGCGGGGGAGAGACCCAGTACTTC. This translates into CASSPLSGGETQYF.

The gene calls are TRBV5-4 and TRBJ2-2, with 9 bases identical to TRBD1. The CDR3 is made up of 14 amino acids. The germline V gene encodes CDR1 SGHNT and CDR2 YYREEE (reference sequence). Trimming cost V 6 bases and J 3 bases; bases outside gene matches: 3. The CDR3 loop reads CASNRGRDTGELFF. The CDR3 bases are TGTGCCAGCAACAGGGGGCGCGACACCGGGGAGCTGTTTTTT.

The chain joins TRBV1 to TRBJ2-7; the table assigns TRBD2, which was not confirmed against the DNA. TRBV1 is noted as a pseudogene. The CDR3 has 18 residues. The CDR3: CTSSQVAKREKRSYEQYF. CDR3 sequence (DNA): TGCACCAGCAGCCAAGTGGCAAAGCGGGAGAAGAGGTCCTACGAGCAGTACTTC.

The chain uses TRBV19 and TRBJ1-5, with a tentative D call TRBD1 (5 bases). This CDR3 is 15 amino acids long. V shed 6 bases and J shed 2 bases, with 14 bases lying between them. CDR1 and CDR2 from the germline V gene are LNHDA and SQIVND (reference sequence). CDR3 residues: CASRGRGGGNQPQHF. The CDR3 region has the DNA TGTGCCAGTAGAGGGCGGGGAGGGGGCAATCAGCCCCAGCATTTT. The full variable domain, in which reference TRBV19 and TRBJ1-5 provide the parts outside the CDR3, is DGGITQSPKYLFRKEGQNVTLSCEQNLNHDAMYWYRQDPGQGLRLIYYSQIVNDFQKGDIAEGYSVSREKKESFPLTVTSAQKNPTAFYLCASRGRGGGNQPQHFGDGTRLSIL.

The chain links TRBV9 to TRBJ2-3, with TRBD2 matching over 12 bases. Germline V gene sequence: CDR1 SGDLS, CDR2 YYNGEE. The CDR3 covers 16 residues. J was trimmed by 5 bases and V by 4 bases; bases with no gene match: 8. The CDR3 region has the DNA TGTGCCAGCAGCATACGACTAGCGGGAGTGGGAGATACGCAGTATTTT. This encodes CASSIRLAGVGDTQYF.

This chain uses TRBV7-3 with TRBJ1-5, with D unclear. CDR3 size: 13 residues. The germline V gene encodes CDR1 SGHTA and CDR2 FQGTGA. V lost 2 bases to trimming and J lost 7 bases, with 9 bases between them. In nucleotides, the CDR3 is TGTGCCAGCAGCTTAGACTGGGGACAGCCCCAGCATTTT. This encodes CASSLDWGQPQHF. The full variable domain, completed using reference TRBV7-3 and TRBJ1-5, is GAGVSQTPSNKVTEKGKYVELRCDPISGHTALYWYRQSLGQGPEFLIYFQGTGAADDSGLPNDRFFAVRPEGSVSTLKIQRTERGDSAVYLCASSLDWGQPQHFGDGTRLSIL.

This clone was observed a single time. The rearrangement uses TRBV6-5 and TRBJ2-3; 7 bases align to TRBD1. V lost 10 bases to trimming and J lost 12 bases; unmatched junction nucleotides: 19. The CDR3 contains 14 residues. Germline lookup yields CDR1 MNHEY and CDR2 SVGAGI. CDR3 bases: TGTGCCATTCGTCCGGGACAGTCCAGTCTCACTCAGTATTTT. Its protein is CAIRPGQSSLTQYF.

V gene TRBV10-2 combines with J gene TRBJ1-2, with 9 nucleotides matching TRBD1. Germline V gene data show CDR1 as WSHSY and CDR2 as SAAADI. The CDR3 consists of 15 residues. V shed 8 bases and J 4 bases; nucleotides not matched to a gene: 11. The chain's CDR3 is CASFGTGLSGYGYTF. The CDR3 DNA reads TGCGCCAGCTTTGGGACAGGGCTTTCTGGCTATGGCTACACCTTC.

The CDR3 nucleotides read TGTGCCAGCAGCTTTAATTTTAGGGTTGACTATGGCTACACCTTC. It specifies CASSFNFRVDYGYTF. This chain joins TRBV5-6 and TRBJ1-2; D is unresolved. Trimming cost V 2 bases and J 3 bases, with 14 bases left between them. Per the germline V gene, CDR1 is SGHDT and CDR2 is YYEEEE. The CDR3 covers 15 residues.

The V call is TRBV2, the J call TRBJ2-7; 10 bases agree with TRBD2. There are 17 residues in the CDR3. Germline V gene lookup returns CDR1 SNHLY and CDR2 FYNNEI. V shed 7 bases, J shed 0 bases, and the junction held 12 bases outside the gene matches. Here the CDR3 reads CASIRSPLAGVSYEQYF. Here the CDR3 DNA reads TGTGCCAGCATCCGAAGTCCCCTAGCGGGAGTCTCCTACGAGCAGTACTTC.

The gene calls are TRBV2 and TRBJ1-1, with 10 bases identical to TRBD1. From germline, CDR1 is SNHLY and CDR2 FYNNEI. This CDR3 has 15 residues. The J segment lost 6 bases and the V segment lost 5 bases, leaving 9 bases of the junction unmatched. The CDR3 DNA reads TGTGCCAGCAGTCGACAGGGGGCCGCGTCCTCTGAAGCTTTCTTT. The encoded protein is CASSRQGAASSEAFF.

This sequence joins TRBV7-9 and TRBJ2-1; D is uncertain. V shed 5 bases and J shed 9 bases, with 20 bases lying between them. Germline CDR1 is SEHNR and CDR2 is FQNEAQ (reference sequence). The CDR3 runs 15 residues. CDR3 protein: CASSGLILGSTEQFF. CDR3 nucleotides: TGTGCCAGCAGCGGCCTCATCTTGGGTAGCACTGAGCAGTTCTTC.

The V and J genes are TRBV6-5 and TRBJ2-7; TRBD1 matches 7 bases. The germline gives CDR1 MNHEY, CDR2 SVGAGI. The CDR3 is made up of 14 amino acids. Trimming took 7 bases from V and 6 from J; bases not matched to a gene: 12. The CDR3 loop reads CASTTLQGMGEQYF. In DNA, the CDR3 is TGTGCCAGCACCACACTACAGGGGATGGGCGAGCAGTACTTC.

This clone was detected only once. V gene TRBV13 combines with J gene TRBJ2-1; the match to TRBD2 covers 10 bases. CDR3 length: 18 amino acids. V trimming: 6 bases; J trimming: 0 bases; junction bases outside the gene matches: 11. CDR1 and CDR2 (germline): PRHDT, FYEKMQ (reference sequence). The CDR3 coding sequence is TGTGCCAGCAGTTTTTACCTAGCGGGAGAATTCTCCTACAATGAGCAGTTCTTC. The encoded protein is CASSFYLAGEFSYNEQFF.

The chain employs TRBV29-1 and TRBJ2-3; maybe TRBD2 (5 bases). Germline CDR1 and CDR2: SQVTM and ANQGSEA. V lost 3 bases and J 4 bases, leaving 11 bases between the germline ends. The CDR3 is made up of 13 amino acids. In DNA form, the CDR3 reads TGCAGCGTTGATGCTGGGAGCGCAGATACGCAGTATTTT. As protein: CSVDAGSADTQYF.

This sequence joins TRBV27 and TRBJ2-7; D is ambiguous. The V end was cut by 0 bases, the J end by 4 bases, with 7 bases between. Germline CDR1 and CDR2: MNHEY and SMNVEV (reference sequence). The CDR3 sequence is 13 residues long. The CDR3 coding sequence is TGTGCCAGCAGTTTATCACCGCAATACGAGCAGTACTTC. Translation: CASSLSPQYEQYF.

The rearrangement joins TRBV5-6 to TRBJ2-2, with D perhaps TRBD2 (5 bases). CDR1 and CDR2 from the germline V gene are SGHDT and YYEEEE. The CDR3 totals 16 residues. V lost 2 bases, J lost 4 bases, and 15 bases lay in between. CDR3 sequence reads: CASSFPTTRGTGELFF. CDR3 DNA: TGTGCCAGCAGCTTCCCCACAACTCGGGGCACCGGGGAGCTGTTTTTT.